The T cell receptor (beta chain) under discussion was sequenced for a study of T cell responses to AZD1222 COVID-19 vaccine. Using immunoSEQ multiplex PCR, the repertoire was profiled, and TCRdb retains in-frame clones only, with some absent. The sample has 90,000 to 150,000 clones, around 90% seen once. This clone was detected once. What it recognizes is unknown. Study-level points and caveats: Receipt of two AZD1222 doses was followed by a rise in Spike-specific TCR breadth and depth. Clonal diversity was possibly underestimated, and white British individuals and females predominated among donors.

The CDR3 loop spans 15 amino acids. V lost 7 bases and J lost 1; bases outside the gene matches: 5. Per germline, CDR1 ENHRY and CDR2 SYGVKD. Source: peripheral blood, taken 28 days after the second dose of the MenACWY control vaccine. This chain connects TRBV10-3 to TRBJ2-5; 11 bases align to TRBD1. This receptor was obtained from an adult who received the MenACWY meningococcal vaccine as a control. The CDR3 DNA reads as TGTGCCATCACGAGGACAGGGGGCGCCCAAGAGACCCAGTACTTC. Translated, it gives CAITRTGGAQETQYF.